The clone carrying this T cell receptor (beta chain) has at least ten counts. Germline CDR1 is SGHRS and CDR2 is YFSETQ. The CDR3 covers 13 residues. Trimming at V came to 6 bases and at J to 5 bases, leaving 2 bases not matched to a gene. This sample is drawn from a study of T-cell memory formation after mild COVID-19. MiXCR was run by TCRdb on the 5' RACE reads, yielding one entry per CDR3 protein. Of 140,000 or so distinct CDR3 sequences detected, approximately 21% appear once; the ten largest clones hold approximately 2.3%. The source of this sequence is an adult woman who had mild COVID-19 (a few samples of this study predate the infection). Cell type and time point are not known. The chain couples TRBV5-1 to TRBJ2-1; 10 bases agree with TRBD1. The material sequenced was PBMCs or a T cell subset sorted from them (not recorded which). In nucleotides, the CDR3 is TGCGCCAGCAAAGGGACAGGGGACAATGAGCAGTTCTTC. This gives the protein CASKGTGDNEQFF.